The entry below describes one T cell receptor (beta chain). Its target is not known. Time point noted: blood 4 weeks post-SBRT, at nephrectomy. Treatment indicated: 15 Gy SBRT to primary tumor, nephrectomy 4 weeks later. After SBRT, blood was collected at 2 and 4 weeks, plus baseline. The sample originates from a study of radiation and T cells in renal cell carcinoma. The study, taken as a whole, reports: In blood, top tumor clones expanded by 2 weeks, shrinking by 4.

Sequencing was performed with immunoSEQ multiplex PCR; in TCRdb, only in-frame clones are kept and a portion is missing. The data hold around 180,000 clones, with around 90% observed a single time. This CDR3 contains 13 residues. The germline V gene encodes CDR1 SEHNR and CDR2 FQNEAQ (reference sequence). V lost 2 bases and J lost 5; bases outside the gene matches: 2. This receptor was identified in a woman aged 45-60 years with renal cell carcinoma. The input for sequencing was blood, taken from a patient whose treatment included radiotherapy and nephrectomy. The V call is TRBV7-9, the J call TRBJ1-1, with 7 bases lining up with TRBD1. For the CDR3, the DNA is TGTGCCAGCAGCTTACAGGGGGGGACTGAAGCTTTCTTT. Translated, it gives CASSLQGGTEAFF.